This T cell receptor beta chain comes out of a study of CD8 T cells in ankylosing spondylitis. General study points: Significantly higher representation of disease-linked clones was reported for matched ankylosing spondylitis synovial fluid. Some of these motif variants have turned up before, in reports on reactive arthritis synovial fluid and blood. Typical of ankylosing spondylitis blood, it appeared, was a TCR beta motif of under 10 highly homologous variants.

Libraries of TCR beta came from quantitative 5'-RACE with molecular barcodes. TCRdb itself ran the 5' RACE reads through MiXCR, one entry per CDR3 protein. The repertoire holds 85,000 to 100,000 distinct CDR3 sequences, with about 8.5% as singletons. This clonotype was picked up many times. The antigen is not known. The V and J ends lost 6 bases and 2 bases respectively, with 15 bases between them. This CDR3 is 15 amino acids long. Looked up from germline, CDR1 is MNHEY and CDR2 is SMNVEV (reference sequence). The chain is built from TRBV27 and TRBJ2-3; weak D call: TRBD2 (5 bases). The TCR comes from a male donor with ankylosing spondylitis or in good health (not recorded which). Sequenced sample: blood, either unsorted or a sorted T cell fraction (not recorded which). CDR3 in amino acids: CASSLYLAVTDTQYF. The CDR3, as DNA: TGTGCCAGCAGCCTTTATCTAGCCGTCACAGATACGCAGTATTTT.